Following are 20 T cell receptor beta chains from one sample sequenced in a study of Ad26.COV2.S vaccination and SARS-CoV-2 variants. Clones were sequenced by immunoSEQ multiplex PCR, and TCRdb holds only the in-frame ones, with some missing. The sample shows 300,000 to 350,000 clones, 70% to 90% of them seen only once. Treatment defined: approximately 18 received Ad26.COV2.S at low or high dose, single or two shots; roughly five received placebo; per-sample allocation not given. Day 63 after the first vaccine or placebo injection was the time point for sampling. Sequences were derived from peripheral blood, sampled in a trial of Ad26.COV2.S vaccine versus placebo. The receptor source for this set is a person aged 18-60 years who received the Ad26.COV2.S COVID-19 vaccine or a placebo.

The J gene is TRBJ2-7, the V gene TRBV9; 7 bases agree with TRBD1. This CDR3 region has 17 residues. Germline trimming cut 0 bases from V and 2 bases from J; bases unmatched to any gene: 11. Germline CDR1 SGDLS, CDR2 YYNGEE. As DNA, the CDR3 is TGTGCCAGCAGCGTAGCCCCCTCGACAGGGTCCCCCTACGAGCAGTACTTC. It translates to CASSVAPSTGSPYEQYF.

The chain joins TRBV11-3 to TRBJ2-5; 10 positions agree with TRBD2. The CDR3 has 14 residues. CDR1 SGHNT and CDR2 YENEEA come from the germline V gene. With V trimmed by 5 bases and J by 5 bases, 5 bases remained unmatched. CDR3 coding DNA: TGTGCCAGCAGCCGCGGGACTAGCGATGAGACCCAGTACTTC. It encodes CASSRGTSDETQYF.

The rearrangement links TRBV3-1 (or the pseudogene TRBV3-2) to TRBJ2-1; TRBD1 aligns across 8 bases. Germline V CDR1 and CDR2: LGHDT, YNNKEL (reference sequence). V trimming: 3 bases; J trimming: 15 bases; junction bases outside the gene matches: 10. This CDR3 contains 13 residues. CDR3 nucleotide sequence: TGTGCCAGCAGCCAGCCACCGGGACAGGCCCCGTTCTTC. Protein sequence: CASSQPPGQAPFF.

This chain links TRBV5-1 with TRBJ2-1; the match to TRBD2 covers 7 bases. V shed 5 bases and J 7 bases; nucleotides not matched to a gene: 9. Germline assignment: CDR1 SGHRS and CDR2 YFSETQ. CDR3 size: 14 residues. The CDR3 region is CASRVSLGGNEQFF. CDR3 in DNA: TGCGCCAGCAGAGTATCTTTGGGAGGGAATGAGCAGTTCTTC.

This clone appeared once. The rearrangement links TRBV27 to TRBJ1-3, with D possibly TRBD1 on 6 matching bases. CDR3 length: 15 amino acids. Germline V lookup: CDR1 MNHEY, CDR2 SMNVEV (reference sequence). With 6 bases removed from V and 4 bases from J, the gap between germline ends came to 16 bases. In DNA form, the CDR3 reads TGTGCCAGCAGCCCATATACAGGGTCCGGAAACACCATATATTTT. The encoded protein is CASSPYTGSGNTIYF.

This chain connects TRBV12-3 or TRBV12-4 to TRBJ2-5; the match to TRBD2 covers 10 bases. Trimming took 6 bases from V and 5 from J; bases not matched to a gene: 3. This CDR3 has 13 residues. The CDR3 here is CASSTGLAETQYF. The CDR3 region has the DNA TGTGCCAGCAGCACGGGACTAGCGGAGACCCAGTACTTC.

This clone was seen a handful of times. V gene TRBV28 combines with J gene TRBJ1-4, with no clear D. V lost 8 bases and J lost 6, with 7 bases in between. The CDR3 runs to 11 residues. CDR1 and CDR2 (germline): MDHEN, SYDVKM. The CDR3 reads CASRRDEKLFF. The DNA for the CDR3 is TGTGCCAGCCGAAGGGATGAAAAACTGTTTTTT.

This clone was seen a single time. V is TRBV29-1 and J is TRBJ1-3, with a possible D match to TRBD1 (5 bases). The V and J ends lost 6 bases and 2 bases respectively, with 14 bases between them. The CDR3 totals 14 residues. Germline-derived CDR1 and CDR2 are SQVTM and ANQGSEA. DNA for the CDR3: TGCAGCGTCCGGGACCCAGAGGCTGGAAACACCATATATTTT. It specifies CSVRDPEAGNTIYF.

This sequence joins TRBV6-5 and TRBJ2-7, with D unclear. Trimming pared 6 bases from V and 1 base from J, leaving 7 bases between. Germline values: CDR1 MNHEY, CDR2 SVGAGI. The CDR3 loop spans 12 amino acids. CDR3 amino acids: CASRAMSYEQYF. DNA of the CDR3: TGTGCCAGCAGGGCTATGTCCTACGAGCAGTACTTC.

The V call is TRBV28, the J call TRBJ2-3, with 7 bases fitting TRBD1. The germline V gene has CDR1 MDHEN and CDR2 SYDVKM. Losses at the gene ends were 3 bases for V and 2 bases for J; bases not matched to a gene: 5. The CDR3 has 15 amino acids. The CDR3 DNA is TGTGCCAGCAGTTTGGGGGACAGTGACACAGATACGCAGTATTTT. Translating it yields CASSLGDSDTDTQYF.

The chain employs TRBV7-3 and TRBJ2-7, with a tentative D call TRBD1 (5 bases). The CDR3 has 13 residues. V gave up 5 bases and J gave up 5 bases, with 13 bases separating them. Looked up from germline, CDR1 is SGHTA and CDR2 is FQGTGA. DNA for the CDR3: TGTGCCAGCAGCCCCCAGCAGGGCCACGAGCAGTACTTC. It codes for CASSPQQGHEQYF.

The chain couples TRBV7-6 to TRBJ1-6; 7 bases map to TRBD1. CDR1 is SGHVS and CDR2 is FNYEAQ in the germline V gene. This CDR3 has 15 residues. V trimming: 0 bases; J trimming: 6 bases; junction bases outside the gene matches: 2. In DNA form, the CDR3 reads TGTGCCAGCAGCTTAGCCGGACAGGTTAATTCACCCCTCCACTTT. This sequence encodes CASSLAGQVNSPLHF.

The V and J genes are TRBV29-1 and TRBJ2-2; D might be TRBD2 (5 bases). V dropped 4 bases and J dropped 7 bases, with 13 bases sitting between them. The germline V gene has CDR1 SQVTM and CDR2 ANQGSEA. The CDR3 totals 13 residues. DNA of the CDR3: TGCAGCGTTGTTAGGACTGGGAGCGGGGAGCTGTTTTTT. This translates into CSVVRTGSGELFF.

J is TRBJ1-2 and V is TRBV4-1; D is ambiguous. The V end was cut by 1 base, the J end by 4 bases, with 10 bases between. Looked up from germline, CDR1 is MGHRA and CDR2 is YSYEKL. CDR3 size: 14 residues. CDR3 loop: CASSQVLSVYGYTF. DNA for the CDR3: TGCGCCAGCAGCCAAGTCCTGAGTGTCTATGGCTACACCTTC.

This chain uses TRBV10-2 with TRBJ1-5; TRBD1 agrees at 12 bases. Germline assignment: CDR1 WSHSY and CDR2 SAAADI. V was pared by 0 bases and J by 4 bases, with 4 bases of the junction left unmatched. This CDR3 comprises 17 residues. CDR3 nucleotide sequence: TGCGCCAGCAGTGAGTCAGGGACAGGGGGCTCTAATCAGCCCCAGCATTTT. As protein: CASSESGTGGSNQPQHF.

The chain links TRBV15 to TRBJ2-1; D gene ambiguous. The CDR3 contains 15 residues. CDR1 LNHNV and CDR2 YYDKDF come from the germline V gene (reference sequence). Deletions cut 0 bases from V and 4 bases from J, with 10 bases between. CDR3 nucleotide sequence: TGTGCCACCAGCAGAGATCCGCCAAGATACAATGAGCAGTTCTTC. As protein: CATSRDPPRYNEQFF. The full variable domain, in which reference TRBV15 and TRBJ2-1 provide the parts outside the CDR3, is DAMVIQNPRYQVTQFGKPVTLSCSQTLNHNVMYWYQQKSSQAPKLLFHYYDKDFNNEADTPDNFQSRRPNTSFCFLDIRSPGLGDTAMYLCATSRDPPRYNEQFFGPGTRLTVL.

CDR3 DNA sequence: TGTGCCAGCAGCTCGACGGTCGGGGCTCCTCTCTCCTACGAGCAGTACTTC. Its protein product is CASSSTVGAPLSYEQYF. The chain has TRBV11-3 and TRBJ2-7, with D possibly being TRBD1 or TRBD2 (5 bases each). The germline V and J ends were trimmed by 4 bases and 0 bases, with 19 bases remaining between them. The CDR3 is made up of 17 amino acids. CDR1 and CDR2 from the germline V gene are SGHNT and YENEEA.

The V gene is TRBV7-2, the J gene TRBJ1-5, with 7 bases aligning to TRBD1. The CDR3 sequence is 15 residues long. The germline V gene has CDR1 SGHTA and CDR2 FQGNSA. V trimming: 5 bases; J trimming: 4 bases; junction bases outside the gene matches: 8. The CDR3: CASSTRQGENQPQHF. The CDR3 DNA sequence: TGTGCCAGCAGCACAAGACAGGGAGAGAATCAGCCCCAGCATTTT.

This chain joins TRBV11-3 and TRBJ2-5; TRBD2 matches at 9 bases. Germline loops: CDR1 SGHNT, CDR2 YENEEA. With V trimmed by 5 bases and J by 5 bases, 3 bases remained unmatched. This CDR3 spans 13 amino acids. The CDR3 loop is CASSRTSVETQYF. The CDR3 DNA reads TGTGCCAGCAGCCGGACTAGCGTGGAGACCCAGTACTTC. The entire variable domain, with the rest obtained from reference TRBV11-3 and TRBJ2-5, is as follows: EAGVVQSPRYKIIEKKQPVAFWCNPISGHNTLYWYLQNLGQGPELLIRYENEEAVDDSQLPKDRFSAERLKGVDSTLKIQPAELGDSAVYLCASSRTSVETQYFGPGTRLLVL.

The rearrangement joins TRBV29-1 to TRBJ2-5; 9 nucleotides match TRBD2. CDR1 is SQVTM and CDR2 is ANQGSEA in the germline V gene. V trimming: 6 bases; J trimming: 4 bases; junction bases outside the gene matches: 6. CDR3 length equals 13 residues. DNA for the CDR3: TGCAGCGTCCTCGGACTAGCGAGAGAGACCCAGTACTTC. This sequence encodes CSVLGLARETQYF. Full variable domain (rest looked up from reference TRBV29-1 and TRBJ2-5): SAVISQKPSRDICQRGTSLTIQCQVDSQVTMMFWYRQQPGQSLTLIATANQGSEATYESGFVIDKFPISRPNLTFSTLTVSNMSPEDSSIYLCSVLGLARETQYFGPGTRLLVL.